The present TCR beta chain was sequenced within a study of blood T cell repertoires in COVID-19. About the study: Both acute and convalescent COVID-19 samples were obtained from the United States, Italy and Spain. Sources were T cells, B-cell-depleted T cells, or PBMCs; the material itself was cDNA or gDNA.

Ages ranged from roughly 18 to 100 years, with residence in approximately 25 US areas. Allocation to cohorts depended on clinical history reported by the participants. From germline, CDR1 is LGHDT and CDR2 YNNKEL (reference sequence). The V segment lost 2 bases and the J segment 8 bases; nucleotides outside the gene matches: 12. The CDR3 runs 16 residues. Sequencing was performed with immunoSEQ multiplex PCR; in TCRdb, only in-frame clones are kept and a portion is missing. The table shows 220,000 or so clones, with around 91% occurring only once. The source is a man aged 25-40 years who had been exposed to COVID-19. The chain recombines TRBV3-1 (or the pseudogene TRBV3-2) with TRBJ2-1; 7 bases align to TRBD2. Material: PBMCs or T cells enriched from blood (not recorded which). CDR3 sequence: CASSQPIRDYLHEQFF. In DNA, the CDR3 is TGTGCCAGCAGCCAACCAATCCGGGACTATCTGCATGAGCAGTTCTTC.